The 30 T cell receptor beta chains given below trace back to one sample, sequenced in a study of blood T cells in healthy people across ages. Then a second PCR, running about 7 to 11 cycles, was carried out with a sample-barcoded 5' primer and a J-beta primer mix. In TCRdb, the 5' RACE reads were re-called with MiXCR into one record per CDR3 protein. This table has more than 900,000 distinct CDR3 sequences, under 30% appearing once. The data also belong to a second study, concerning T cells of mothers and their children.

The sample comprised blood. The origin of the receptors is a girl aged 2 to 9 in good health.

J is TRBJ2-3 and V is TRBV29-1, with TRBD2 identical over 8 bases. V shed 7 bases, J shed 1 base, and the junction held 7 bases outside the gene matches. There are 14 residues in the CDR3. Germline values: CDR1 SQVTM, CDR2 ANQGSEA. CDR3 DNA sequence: TGCAGCGAAAGCGGGAGTGTCGGCACAGATACGCAGTATTTT. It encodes CSESGSVGTDTQYF.

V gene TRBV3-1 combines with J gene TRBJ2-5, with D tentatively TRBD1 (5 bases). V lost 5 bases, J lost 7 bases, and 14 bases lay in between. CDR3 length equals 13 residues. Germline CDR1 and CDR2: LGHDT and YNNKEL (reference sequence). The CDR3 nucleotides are TGTGCCAGCAGCGGTACAGGTCTGGGGACCCAGTACTTC. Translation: CASSGTGLGTQYF.

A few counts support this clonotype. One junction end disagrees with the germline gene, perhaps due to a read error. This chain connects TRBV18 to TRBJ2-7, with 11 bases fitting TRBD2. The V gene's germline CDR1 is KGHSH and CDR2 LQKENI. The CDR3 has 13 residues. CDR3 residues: CASSLLAGEGPLF. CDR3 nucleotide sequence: TGTGCCAGCTCACTACTAGCGGGGGAAGGCCCCTTATTC.

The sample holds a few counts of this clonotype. CDR3 residues: CAISEGSVAFF. The CDR3 region has the DNA TGTGCCATCAGTGAGGGGAGTGTGGCTTTCTTT. This chain connects TRBV10-3 to TRBJ1-1; D remains unclear. With 2 bases removed from V and 11 bases from J, the gap between germline ends came to 9 bases. There are 11 residues in the CDR3. In germline, CDR1 is ENHRY, CDR2 SYGVKD.

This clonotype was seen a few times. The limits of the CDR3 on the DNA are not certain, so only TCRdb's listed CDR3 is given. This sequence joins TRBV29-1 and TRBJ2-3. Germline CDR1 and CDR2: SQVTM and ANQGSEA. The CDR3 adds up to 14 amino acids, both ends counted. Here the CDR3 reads CSVAYRLSDRYPCF.

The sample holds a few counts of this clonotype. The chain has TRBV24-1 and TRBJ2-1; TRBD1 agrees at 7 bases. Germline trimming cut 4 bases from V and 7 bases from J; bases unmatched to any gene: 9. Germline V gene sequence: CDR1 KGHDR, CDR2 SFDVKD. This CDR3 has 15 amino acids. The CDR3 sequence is CATSDDRVRLNEQFF. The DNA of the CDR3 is TGTGCCACCAGTGACGACAGGGTCAGATTGAATGAGCAGTTCTTC.

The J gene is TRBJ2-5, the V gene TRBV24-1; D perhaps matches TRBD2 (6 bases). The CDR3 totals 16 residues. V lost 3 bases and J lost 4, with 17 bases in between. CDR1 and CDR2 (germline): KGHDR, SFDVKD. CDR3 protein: CATSDVDGGPSETQYF. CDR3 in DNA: TGTGCCACCAGTGATGTGGATGGAGGGCCCTCAGAGACCCAGTACTTC.

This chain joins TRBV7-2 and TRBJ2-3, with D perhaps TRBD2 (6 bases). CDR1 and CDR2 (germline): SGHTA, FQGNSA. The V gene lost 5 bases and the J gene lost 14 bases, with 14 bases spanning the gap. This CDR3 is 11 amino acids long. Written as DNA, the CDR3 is TGTGCCAGCAGCCCTTGGGAGGTTCGGTATTTT. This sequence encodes CASSPWEVRYF.

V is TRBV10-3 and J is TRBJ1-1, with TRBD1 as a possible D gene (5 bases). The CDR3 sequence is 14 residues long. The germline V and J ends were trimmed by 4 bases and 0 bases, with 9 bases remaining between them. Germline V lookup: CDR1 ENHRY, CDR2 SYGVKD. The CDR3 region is CAISVRQLNTEAFF. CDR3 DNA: TGTGCCATCAGTGTAAGACAGTTGAACACTGAAGCTTTCTTT.

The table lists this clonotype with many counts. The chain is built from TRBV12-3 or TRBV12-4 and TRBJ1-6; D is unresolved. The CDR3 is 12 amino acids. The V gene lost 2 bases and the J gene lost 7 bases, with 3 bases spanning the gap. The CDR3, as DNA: TGTGCCAGCAGTTTATGGAATTCACCCCTCCACTTT. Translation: CASSLWNSPLHF.

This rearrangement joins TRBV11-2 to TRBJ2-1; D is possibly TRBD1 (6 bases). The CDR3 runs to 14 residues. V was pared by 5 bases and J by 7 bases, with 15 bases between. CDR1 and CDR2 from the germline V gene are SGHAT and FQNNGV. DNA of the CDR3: TGTGCCAGCAGCGTACAGGGATCACGAAATGAGCAGTTCTTC. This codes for CASSVQGSRNEQFF.

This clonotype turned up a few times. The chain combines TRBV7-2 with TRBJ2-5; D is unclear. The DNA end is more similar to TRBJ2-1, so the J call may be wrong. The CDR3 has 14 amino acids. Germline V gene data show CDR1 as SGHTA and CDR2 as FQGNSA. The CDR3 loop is CASSLGSLVGEQFF. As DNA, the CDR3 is TGTGCCAGCAGCTTAGGAAGTTTAGTAGGGGAGCAGTTCTTC.

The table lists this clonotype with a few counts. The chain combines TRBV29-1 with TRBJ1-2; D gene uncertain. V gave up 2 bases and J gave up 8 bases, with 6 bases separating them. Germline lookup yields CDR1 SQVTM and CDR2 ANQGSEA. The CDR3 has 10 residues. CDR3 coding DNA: TGCAGCGTTGAATGGGTCGGCTACACCTTC. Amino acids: CSVEWVGYTF.

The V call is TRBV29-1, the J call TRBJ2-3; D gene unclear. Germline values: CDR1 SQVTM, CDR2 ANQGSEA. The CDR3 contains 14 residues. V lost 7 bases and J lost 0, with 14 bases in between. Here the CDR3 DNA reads TGCAGCGGCTCGTGGTCCCTTAGCACAGATACGCAGTATTTT. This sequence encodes CSGSWSLSTDTQYF.

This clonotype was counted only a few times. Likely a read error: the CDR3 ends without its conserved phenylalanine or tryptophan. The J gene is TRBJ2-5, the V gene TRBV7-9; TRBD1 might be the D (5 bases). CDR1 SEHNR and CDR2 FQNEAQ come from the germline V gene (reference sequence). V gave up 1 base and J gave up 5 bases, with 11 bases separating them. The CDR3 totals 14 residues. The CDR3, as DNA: TGTGCCAGCAGCTTAGGGGGCAGGTTGGAGACCCAGTACCTC. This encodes CASSLGGRLETQYL.

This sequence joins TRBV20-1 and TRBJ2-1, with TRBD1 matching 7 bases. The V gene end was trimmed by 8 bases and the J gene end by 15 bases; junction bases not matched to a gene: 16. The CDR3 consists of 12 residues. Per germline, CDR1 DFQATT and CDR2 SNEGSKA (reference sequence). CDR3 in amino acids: CSPLEKPGQPFF. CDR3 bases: TGCAGTCCGCTCGAAAAGCCGGGACAGCCGTTCTTC.

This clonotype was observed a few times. CDR3 DNA sequence: TGCGCCAGCAGCAACCGTCCGGGACTAGCCTACAATGAGCAGTTCTTC. As protein: CASSNRPGLAYNEQFF. V usage is TRBV4-3 and J usage is TRBJ2-7; 8 nucleotides match TRBD2. The DNA matches TRBJ2-1 better at its end, which makes the J call doubtful. Germline V gene lookup returns CDR1 LGHNA and CDR2 YSLEER. This CDR3 comprises 16 residues.

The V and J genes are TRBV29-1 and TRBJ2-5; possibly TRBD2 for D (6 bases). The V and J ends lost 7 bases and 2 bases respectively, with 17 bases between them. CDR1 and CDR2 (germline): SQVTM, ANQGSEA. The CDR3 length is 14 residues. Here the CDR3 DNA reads TGCAGCGCGATCGGGGGTCTTTCACAAGAGACCCAGTACTTC. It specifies CSAIGGLSQETQYF.

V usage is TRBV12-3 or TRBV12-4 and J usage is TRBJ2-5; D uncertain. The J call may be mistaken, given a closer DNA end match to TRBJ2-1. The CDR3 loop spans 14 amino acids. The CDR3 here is CASSLEVRRDEQFF. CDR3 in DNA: TGTGCCAGCAGTTTAGAGGTCCGTCGGGATGAGCAGTTCTTC.

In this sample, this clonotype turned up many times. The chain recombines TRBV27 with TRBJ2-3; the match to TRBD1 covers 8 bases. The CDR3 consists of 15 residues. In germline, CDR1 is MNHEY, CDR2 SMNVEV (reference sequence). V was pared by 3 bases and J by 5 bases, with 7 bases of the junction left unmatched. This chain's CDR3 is CASSLLIDRGDTQYF. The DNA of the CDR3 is TGTGCCAGCAGTTTGTTGATAGACAGGGGAGATACGCAGTATTTT.

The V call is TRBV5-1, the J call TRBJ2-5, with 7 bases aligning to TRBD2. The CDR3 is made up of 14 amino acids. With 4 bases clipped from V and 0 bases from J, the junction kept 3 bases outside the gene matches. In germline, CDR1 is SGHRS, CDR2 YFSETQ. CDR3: CASSAGVYQETQYF. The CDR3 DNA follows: TGCGCCAGCAGCGCGGGAGTGTACCAAGAGACCCAGTACTTC.

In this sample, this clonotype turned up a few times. This CDR3 reads CSVEMGNIQYF. The CDR3 nucleotides read TGCAGCGTTGAAATGGGCAACATTCAGTACTTC. The genes are TRBV29-1 and TRBJ2-4, with D uncertain. Per the germline V gene, CDR1 is SQVTM and CDR2 is ANQGSEA. The CDR3 spans 11 residues. V gave up 2 bases and J gave up 7 bases, with 6 bases separating them.

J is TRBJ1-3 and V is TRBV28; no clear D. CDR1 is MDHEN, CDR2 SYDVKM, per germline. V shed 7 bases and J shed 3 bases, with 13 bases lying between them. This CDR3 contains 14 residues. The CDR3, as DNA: TGTGCCAGCACCCCTGGAGGAAATGGAAACACCATATATTTT. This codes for CASTPGGNGNTIYF. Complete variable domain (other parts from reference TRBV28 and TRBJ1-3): DVKVTQSSRYLVKRTGEKVFLECVQDMDHENMFWYRQDPGLGLRLIYFSYDVKMKEKGDIPEGYSVSREKKERFSLILESASTNQTSMYLCASTPGGNGNTIYFGEGSWLTVV.

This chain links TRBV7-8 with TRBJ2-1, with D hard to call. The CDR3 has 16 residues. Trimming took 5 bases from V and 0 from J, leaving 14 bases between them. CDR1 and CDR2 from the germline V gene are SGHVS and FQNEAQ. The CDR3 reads CASSNGQRSSYNEQFF. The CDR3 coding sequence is TGTGCCAGCAGCAATGGCCAACGTAGCTCCTACAATGAGCAGTTCTTC.

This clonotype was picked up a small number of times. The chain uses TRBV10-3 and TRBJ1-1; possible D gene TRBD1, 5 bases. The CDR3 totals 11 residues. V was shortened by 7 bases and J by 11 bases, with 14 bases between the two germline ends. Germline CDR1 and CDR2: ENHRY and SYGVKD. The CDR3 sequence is CAIIKGAIAFF. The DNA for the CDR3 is TGTGCCATCATAAAAGGGGCAATCGCTTTCTTT.

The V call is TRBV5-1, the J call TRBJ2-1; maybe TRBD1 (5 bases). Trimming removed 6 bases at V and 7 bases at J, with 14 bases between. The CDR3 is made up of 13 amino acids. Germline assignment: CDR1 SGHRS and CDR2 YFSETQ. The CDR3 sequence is CASTNSRDNEQFF. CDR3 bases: TGCGCCAGCACGAACTCCAGGGATAATGAGCAGTTCTTC.

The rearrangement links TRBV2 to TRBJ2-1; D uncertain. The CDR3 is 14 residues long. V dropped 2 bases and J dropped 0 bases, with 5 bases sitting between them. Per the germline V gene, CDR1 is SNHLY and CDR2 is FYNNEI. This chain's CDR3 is CASSENPSYNEQFF. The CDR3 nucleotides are TGTGCCAGCAGTGAAAACCCCTCCTACAATGAGCAGTTCTTC.

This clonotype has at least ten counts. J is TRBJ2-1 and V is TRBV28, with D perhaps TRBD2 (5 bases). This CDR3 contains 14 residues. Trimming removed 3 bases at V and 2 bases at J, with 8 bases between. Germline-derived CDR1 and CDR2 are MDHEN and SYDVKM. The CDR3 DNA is TGTGCCAGCAGTTTGATAGCGACCTACAATGAGCAGTTCTTC. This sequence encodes CASSLIATYNEQFF.

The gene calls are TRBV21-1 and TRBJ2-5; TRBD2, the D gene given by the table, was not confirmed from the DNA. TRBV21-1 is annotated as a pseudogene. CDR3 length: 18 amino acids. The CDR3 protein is CASSKSKLTSGGQETQYF. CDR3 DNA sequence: TGTGCCAGCAGCAAATCTAAGCTGACTAGCGGGGGACAAGAGACCCAGTACTTC.

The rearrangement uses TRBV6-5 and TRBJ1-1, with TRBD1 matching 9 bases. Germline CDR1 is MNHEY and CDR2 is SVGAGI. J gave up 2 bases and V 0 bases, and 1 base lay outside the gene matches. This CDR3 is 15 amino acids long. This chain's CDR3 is CASSYSDRGNTEAFF. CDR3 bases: TGTGCCAGCAGTTACTCGGACAGGGGAAACACTGAAGCTTTCTTT.